Listed below are T cell receptor beta chains from one sample, sequenced in a study of radiation and T cells in renal cell carcinoma. Produced via immunoSEQ multiplex PCR; TCRdb's table is partial and in-frame only. Altogether approximately 29,000 clones are present, approximately 84% being singletons, with the ten largest covering roughly 30%. The sequenced sample was blood, obtained from a patient whose treatment included radiotherapy and nephrectomy. The receptors originated from a man aged 60-69 years with renal cell carcinoma. Both conserved end residues are part of each CDR3. Fields, in order: CDR3 protein, CDR3 DNA, J gene, V gene, D gene, clone size. D genes are given only for firm matches. Clone size is shown for a subset of rows, as once, few, many or a class of expanded clone.

CDR3 protein: CASSEMGFNQPQHF
CDR3 DNA: TGTGCCAGCAGTGAAATGGGATTCAATCAGCCCCAGCATTTT
J gene: TRBJ1-5
V gene: TRBV6-1
D gene: NA
clone size: few

CDR3 protein: CSVEDRQSSYEQYF
CDR3 DNA: TGCAGCGTTGAGGACAGGCAAAGCTCCTACGAGCAGTACTTC
J gene: TRBJ2-7
V gene: TRBV29-1
D gene: TRBD1
clone size: NA

CDR3 protein: CASSLGSGLYPYEQYF
CDR3 DNA: TGTGCCAGCAGCTTGGGTAGCGGGTTATACCCTTACGAGCAGTACTTC
J gene: TRBJ2-7
V gene: TRBV5-4
D gene: TRBD2
clone size: NA

CDR3 protein: CASSLATSGTGEQYF
CDR3 DNA: TGTGCCAGCAGCTTGGCAACTAGCGGCACGGGGGAGCAGTACTTC
J gene: TRBJ2-7
V gene: TRBV5-6
D gene: TRBD2
clone size: NA

CDR3 protein: CASSYWGAGYEQYF
CDR3 DNA: TGTGCCAGCAGTTACTGGGGCGCCGGGTACGAGCAGTACTTC
J gene: TRBJ2-7
V gene: TRBV6-5
D gene: NA
clone size: once

CDR3 protein: CASSLIEGRGKETQYF
CDR3 DNA: TGTGCCAGCAGCTTAATCGAGGGCAGGGGAAAAGAGACCCAGTACTTC
J gene: TRBJ2-5
V gene: TRBV7-8
D gene: NA
clone size: NA

CDR3 protein: CASSYRDRGLGGELFF
CDR3 DNA: TGTGCCAGCAGTTACCGGGACAGGGGGCTTGGCGGGGAGCTGTTTTTT
J gene: TRBJ2-2
V gene: TRBV6-5
D gene: TRBD1
clone size: NA

CDR3 protein: CASSDPSGAKNIQYF
CDR3 DNA: TGTGCCAGCAGTGACCCCAGCGGGGCCAAAAACATTCAGTACTTC
J gene: TRBJ2-4
V gene: TRBV6-1
D gene: NA
clone size: NA

CDR3 protein: CSVVGRTPTEAFF
CDR3 DNA: TGCAGCGTTGTGGGTAGAACCCCCACTGAAGCTTTCTTT
J gene: TRBJ1-1
V gene: TRBV29-1
D gene: NA
clone size: NA

CDR3 protein: CASSSSLAGIDTQYF
CDR3 DNA: TGTGCCAGCAGCTCTTCACTAGCGGGAATAGATACGCAGTATTTT
J gene: TRBJ2-3
V gene: TRBV7-9
D gene: TRBD2
clone size: NA

CDR3 protein: CASSMTGGNEKLFF
CDR3 DNA: TGTGCCAGTAGTATGACAGGGGGTAATGAAAAACTGTTTTTT
J gene: TRBJ1-4
V gene: TRBV19
D gene: TRBD1
clone size: few

CDR3 protein: CASSETTPTGLTYEQYF
CDR3 DNA: TGTGCCAGCAGTGAAACAACCCCGACAGGGCTTACCTACGAGCAGTACTTC
J gene: TRBJ2-7
V gene: TRBV7-2
D gene: TRBD1
clone size: NA

CDR3 protein: CASSLNQGRGETQYF
CDR3 DNA: TGTGCCAGCAGCTTAAATCAGGGGAGGGGAGAGACCCAGTACTTC
J gene: TRBJ2-5
V gene: TRBV7-2
D gene: NA
clone size: NA

CDR3 protein: CASSYSSGRAFPAQYF
CDR3 DNA: TGTGCCAGCAGTTACTCTAGCGGGAGGGCCTTCCCGGCCCAGTACTTC
J gene: TRBJ2-5
V gene: TRBV6-5
D gene: TRBD2
clone size: NA

CDR3 protein: CASSQGARSETQYF
CDR3 DNA: TGTGCCAGCAGCCAAGGCGCCAGGAGTGAGACCCAGTACTTC
J gene: TRBJ2-5
V gene: TRBV14
D gene: NA
clone size: NA

CDR3 protein: CASMIGPLEHNEQFF
CDR3 DNA: TGTGCCAGTATGATAGGTCCTTTAGAGCACAATGAGCAGTTCTTC
J gene: TRBJ2-1
V gene: TRBV19
D gene: NA
clone size: large

CDR3 protein: CASSEGGREETQYF
CDR3 DNA: TGCGCCAGCAGTGAAGGTGGGCGCGAAGAGACCCAGTACTTC
J gene: TRBJ2-5
V gene: TRBV10-1
D gene: NA
clone size: NA

CDR3 protein: CASSLGGGRLQPQHF
CDR3 DNA: TGCGCCAGCAGCTTGGGAGGGGGGCGCCTGCAGCCCCAGCATTTT
J gene: TRBJ1-5
V gene: TRBV5-1
D gene: NA
clone size: NA

CDR3 protein: CASTVGTGGANVLTF
CDR3 DNA: TGTGCCAGCACGGTAGGGACGGGTGGGGCCAACGTCCTGACTTTC
J gene: TRBJ2-6
V gene: TRBV6-6
D gene: NA
clone size: NA

CDR3 protein: CASSESKGGRPLQETQYF
CDR3 DNA: TGCGCCAGCAGTGAGTCGAAAGGCGGGAGGCCTCTCCAAGAGACCCAGTACTTC
J gene: TRBJ2-5
V gene: TRBV10-1
D gene: TRBD2
clone size: NA

CDR3 protein: CASSYGTGLNEQFF
CDR3 DNA: TGTGCCAGCAGCTATGGGACAGGCCTAAATGAGCAGTTCTTC
J gene: TRBJ2-1
V gene: TRBV7-2
D gene: TRBD1
clone size: NA

CDR3 protein: CASSLGSSSGNTIYF
CDR3 DNA: TGCGCCAGCAGCTTGGGTAGCAGCTCTGGAAACACCATATATTTT
J gene: TRBJ1-3
V gene: TRBV5-1
D gene: NA
clone size: NA

CDR3 protein: CASSFTSDAHYGYTF
CDR3 DNA: TGTGCCAGCAGCTTTACCTCTGACGCACACTATGGCTACACCTTC
J gene: TRBJ1-2
V gene: TRBV2
D gene: NA
clone size: NA

CDR3 protein: CATSRASGSGYEQYF
CDR3 DNA: TGTGCCACCAGCAGAGCTAGCGGGAGCGGTTACGAGCAGTACTTC
J gene: TRBJ2-7
V gene: TRBV15
D gene: TRBD2
clone size: NA

CDR3 protein: CASSLDRPREGHNEQFF
CDR3 DNA: TGTGCCAGCAGCTTAGATCGGCCTCGGGAGGGCCACAATGAGCAGTTCTTC
J gene: TRBJ2-1
V gene: TRBV11-2
D gene: TRBD2
clone size: NA

CDR3 protein: CATRLPGGSDTQYF
CDR3 DNA: TGTGCCACCCGGCTACCTGGGGGATCAGATACGCAGTATTTT
J gene: TRBJ2-3
V gene: TRBV7-9
D gene: NA
clone size: NA

CDR3 protein: CASSPPSLGETQYF
CDR3 DNA: TGTGCCAGCTCACCACCGTCGCTAGGCGAGACCCAGTACTTC
J gene: TRBJ2-5
V gene: TRBV18
D gene: NA
clone size: NA

CDR3 protein: CASSLRGNSPLHF
CDR3 DNA: TGTGCCAGCAGCTTGCGGGGCAATTCACCCCTCCACTTT
J gene: TRBJ1-6
V gene: TRBV7-8
D gene: NA
clone size: NA

CDR3 protein: CASSLSYGPSQPQHF
CDR3 DNA: TGTGCCAGCAGCTTAAGCTACGGTCCAAGTCAGCCCCAGCATTTT
J gene: TRBJ1-5
V gene: TRBV7-9
D gene: NA
clone size: NA

CDR3 protein: CASSYGTGGSGYTF
CDR3 DNA: TGTGCCAGCAGTTACGGGACAGGGGGCTCTGGCTACACCTTC
J gene: TRBJ1-2
V gene: TRBV6-5
D gene: TRBD1
clone size: few

CDR3 protein: CASSQLGPLNTGELFF
CDR3 DNA: TGCGCCAGCAGCCAGTTGGGACCTTTGAACACCGGGGAGCTGTTTTTT
J gene: TRBJ2-2
V gene: TRBV4-1
D gene: NA
clone size: once

CDR3 protein: CASSHPGQEVVGELFF
CDR3 DNA: TGTGCCAGCAGCCACCCGGGACAGGAGGTAGTCGGGGAGCTGTTTTTT
J gene: TRBJ2-2
V gene: TRBV14
D gene: TRBD1
clone size: NA

CDR3 protein: CASSPDRNRGYGYTF
CDR3 DNA: TGCGCCAGCAGCCCTGACCGAAATCGGGGCTATGGCTACACCTTC
J gene: TRBJ1-2
V gene: TRBV7-2
D gene: NA
clone size: NA

CDR3 protein: CASSYGPANEAFF
CDR3 DNA: TGTGCCAGCAGTTACGGGCCGGCCAATGAAGCTTTCTTT
J gene: TRBJ1-1
V gene: TRBV6-5
D gene: NA
clone size: NA

CDR3 protein: CASRTTREGPGEYF
CDR3 DNA: TGTGCCAGCAGGACCACAAGAGAAGGACCGGGGGAGTATTTT
J gene: TRBJ2-3
V gene: TRBV5-6
D gene: NA
clone size: NA

CDR3 protein: CASGTDTQYF
CDR3 DNA: TGTGCCAGCGGCACAGATACGCAGTATTTT
J gene: TRBJ2-3
V gene: TRBV5-6
D gene: NA
clone size: NA

CDR3 protein: CASSPRSGDISTDTQYF
CDR3 DNA: TGTGCCAGCAGCCCTCGTTCAGGGGACATCAGCACAGATACGCAGTATTTT
J gene: TRBJ2-3
V gene: TRBV7-8
D gene: NA
clone size: once

CDR3 protein: CSAIGNEQFF
CDR3 DNA: TGCAGTGCTATCGGAAATGAGCAGTTCTTC
J gene: TRBJ2-1
V gene: TRBV20-1
D gene: NA
clone size: once

CDR3 protein: CASSLGGPYNEQFF
CDR3 DNA: TGTGCCAGCAGCTTAGGGGGCCCCTACAATGAGCAGTTCTTC
J gene: TRBJ2-1
V gene: TRBV5-4
D gene: TRBD1
clone size: NA

CDR3 protein: CASSLERESYEQYF
CDR3 DNA: TGCGCCAGCAGCCTTGAGCGGGAGTCCTACGAGCAGTACTTC
J gene: TRBJ2-7
V gene: TRBV4-3
D gene: TRBD2
clone size: NA

CDR3 protein: CSTAPKSGVGPNEQFF
CDR3 DNA: TGTTCTACAGCCCCGAAATCGGGGGTGGGCCCAAATGAGCAGTTCTTC
J gene: TRBJ2-1
V gene: TRBV6-6
D gene: NA
clone size: NA

CDR3 protein: CASSSTATEAFF
CDR3 DNA: TGTGCCAGCAGTTCGACAGCCACTGAAGCTTTCTTT
J gene: TRBJ1-1
V gene: TRBV6-5
D gene: NA
clone size: few

CDR3 protein: CASSLRGDNEQFF
CDR3 DNA: TGTGCCAGCAGCTTACGGGGGGACAATGAGCAGTTCTTC
J gene: TRBJ2-1
V gene: TRBV4-2
D gene: TRBD2
clone size: NA

CDR3 protein: CASSRGEVRAKNIQYF
CDR3 DNA: TGTGCCAGCAGCCGAGGGGAGGTCCGAGCCAAAAACATTCAGTACTTC
J gene: TRBJ2-4
V gene: TRBV9
D gene: NA
clone size: NA

CDR3 protein: CASNANLQGADGYTF
CDR3 DNA: TGTGCCAGCAACGCAAACTTACAGGGTGCCGATGGCTACACCTTC
J gene: TRBJ1-2
V gene: TRBV7-9
D gene: NA
clone size: NA

CDR3 protein: CASSGGLSSYEQYF
CDR3 DNA: TGTGCCAGCAGCGGGGGACTGTCATCCTACGAGCAGTACTTC
J gene: TRBJ2-7
V gene: TRBV5-4
D gene: NA
clone size: NA

CDR3 protein: CASSLAGDFADTQYF
CDR3 DNA: TGTGCCAGCAGCCTTGCGGGAGATTTCGCAGATACGCAGTATTTT
J gene: TRBJ2-3
V gene: TRBV7-2
D gene: TRBD2
clone size: NA

CDR3 protein: CASSQESRGQPQHF
CDR3 DNA: TGCGCCAGCAGCCAAGAAAGTAGGGGACAGCCCCAGCATTTT
J gene: TRBJ1-5
V gene: TRBV4-3
D gene: NA
clone size: NA

CDR3 protein: CASSFRTGRGNYGYTF
CDR3 DNA: TGTGCCAGCAGCTTCCGGACAGGGAGGGGTAACTATGGCTACACCTTC
J gene: TRBJ1-2
V gene: TRBV5-8
D gene: TRBD1
clone size: many

CDR3 protein: CASSPAGQVYGYTF
CDR3 DNA: TGTGCCAGCTCACCTGCCGGACAGGTTTACGGCTACACCTTC
J gene: TRBJ1-2
V gene: TRBV18
D gene: TRBD1
clone size: NA

CDR3 protein: CASSLALGGPTYEQYF
CDR3 DNA: TGTGCCAGCAGTTTAGCCCTCGGGGGGCCAACCTACGAGCAGTACTTC
J gene: TRBJ2-7
V gene: TRBV27
D gene: NA
clone size: NA

CDR3 protein: CASSQVALAGGAYNEQFF
CDR3 DNA: TGTGCCAGCAGCCAAGTGGCCCTAGCGGGAGGGGCCTACAATGAGCAGTTCTTC
J gene: TRBJ2-1
V gene: TRBV4-2
D gene: TRBD2
clone size: NA

CDR3 protein: CASSPLGGNYGYTF
CDR3 DNA: TGTGCCAGCTCACCACTCGGGGGAAACTATGGCTACACCTTC
J gene: TRBJ1-2
V gene: TRBV18
D gene: NA
clone size: NA